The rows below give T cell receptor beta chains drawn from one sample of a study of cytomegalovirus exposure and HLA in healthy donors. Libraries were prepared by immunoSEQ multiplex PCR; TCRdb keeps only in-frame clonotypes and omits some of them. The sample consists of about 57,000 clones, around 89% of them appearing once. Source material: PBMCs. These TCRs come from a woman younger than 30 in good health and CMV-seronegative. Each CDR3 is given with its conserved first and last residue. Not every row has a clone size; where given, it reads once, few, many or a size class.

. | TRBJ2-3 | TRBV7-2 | CASSFSGLVQFSDTQYF
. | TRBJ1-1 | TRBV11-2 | CASSLGRAMNTEAFF
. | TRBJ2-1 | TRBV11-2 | CASSLERSVYNEQFF
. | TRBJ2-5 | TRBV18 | CASSPSWAASVKQETQYF
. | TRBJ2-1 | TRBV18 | CASSPGQGLHNEQFF
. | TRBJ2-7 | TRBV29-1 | CSARGGVREQYF
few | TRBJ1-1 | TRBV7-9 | CASSTDMNTEAFF
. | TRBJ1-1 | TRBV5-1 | CASSWGQGANTEAFF
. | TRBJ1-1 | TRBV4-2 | CASSQDRGRNTEAFF
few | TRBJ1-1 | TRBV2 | CASSEQVMNTEAFF
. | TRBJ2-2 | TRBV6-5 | CASSTQGGRTGELFF
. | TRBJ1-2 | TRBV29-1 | CSVAGTGGGYTF
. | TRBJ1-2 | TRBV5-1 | CASSLVGPGAGYTF
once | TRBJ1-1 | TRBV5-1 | CASSLGFGASPGTEAFF
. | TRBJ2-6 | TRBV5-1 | CASSAPAGDSIISGANVLTF
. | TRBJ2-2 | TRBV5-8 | CASSPGTDYNTGELFF
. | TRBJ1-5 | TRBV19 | CASSVGTINQPQHF
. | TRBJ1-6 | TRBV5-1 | CASSFRQGADSPLHF
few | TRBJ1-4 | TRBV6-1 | CASSEAPTGSVGATNEKLFF
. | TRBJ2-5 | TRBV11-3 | CASSLSGGETQYF
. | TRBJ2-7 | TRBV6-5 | CASSFQRTSSYEQYF
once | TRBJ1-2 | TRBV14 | CASRGSGTGVGGGYTF
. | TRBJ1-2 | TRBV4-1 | CASSHYGDSNYGYTF
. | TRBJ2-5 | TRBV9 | CASSVVGGETQYF
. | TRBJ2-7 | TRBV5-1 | CASAFGGQAYEQYF
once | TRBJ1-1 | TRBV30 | CAGRQGGTEAFF
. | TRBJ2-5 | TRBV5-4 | CASSNLAEGETQYF
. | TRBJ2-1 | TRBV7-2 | CASRGPAPNSYNEQFF
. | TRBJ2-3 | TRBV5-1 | CASNSGTTGDTQYF
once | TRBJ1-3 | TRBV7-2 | CASSLVFGTLSSGNTIYF
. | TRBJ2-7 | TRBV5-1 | CASSLRQGSYEQYF
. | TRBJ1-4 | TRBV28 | CASSKTGGDEKLFF
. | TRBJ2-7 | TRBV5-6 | CASSPTGRYEQYF
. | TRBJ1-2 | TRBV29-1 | CSARQEAAYGYTF
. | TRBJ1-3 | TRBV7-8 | CASSLDFFGQGSSGNTIYF
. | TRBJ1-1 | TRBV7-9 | CASSPGTGLTDREAFF
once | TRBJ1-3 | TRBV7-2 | CASSLDTGSGNTIYF
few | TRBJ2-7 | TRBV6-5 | CASSSLDIYEQYF
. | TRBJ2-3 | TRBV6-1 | CASSERGGGPDTQYF
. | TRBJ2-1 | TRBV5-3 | CARGLPGPAAYNEQFF
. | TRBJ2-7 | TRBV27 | CASSLSAPGLSAAYEQYF
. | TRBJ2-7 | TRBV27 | CASAPGASYEQYF
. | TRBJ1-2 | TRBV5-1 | CASSSGTVALDYGYTF
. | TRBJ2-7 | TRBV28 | CASSQQPVAEQYF
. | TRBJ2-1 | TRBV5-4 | CASSSSSGVEQFF
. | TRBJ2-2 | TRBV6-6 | CASSPSWGVTGELFF
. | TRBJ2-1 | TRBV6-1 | CASREGLAGVSEQFF
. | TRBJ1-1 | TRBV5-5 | CASSLEGTGGLLEAFF
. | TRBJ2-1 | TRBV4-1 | CASSHTTERYNEQFF
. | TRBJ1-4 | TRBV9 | CASSVGIAGQGATNEKLFF
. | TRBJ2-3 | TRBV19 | CASSMTHRGSTDTQYF
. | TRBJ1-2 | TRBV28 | CASSTGQGRHYGYTF
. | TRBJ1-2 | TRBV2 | CASILTWGRAAGYTF
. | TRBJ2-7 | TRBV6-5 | CASSPNPGPNEQYF
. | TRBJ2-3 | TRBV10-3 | CAIKQGSDTQYF
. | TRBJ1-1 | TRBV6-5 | CASRTMDRHTEAFF
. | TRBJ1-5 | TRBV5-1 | CASSLSGTGGNQPQHF